These T cell receptor beta chains were read from a single sample in a study of blood T cell repertoires in COVID-19. Some clones are missing from TCRdb's copy, which holds only in-frame ones; the method was immunoSEQ multiplex PCR. The sample shows roughly 80,000 clones, about nine tenths of them seen only once. The sample consisted of peripheral blood. These TCRs come from a human donor in a cohort sampled during active COVID-19. Each CDR3 is given with its conserved first and last residue. D genes are given only for firm matches.

D	V	length	J	DNA	CDR3
.	TRBV20-1	12	TRBJ2-7	TGCAGTGCTAGTGGGGCTTCCTACGAGCAGTACTTC	CSASGASYEQYF
TRBD2	TRBV6-4	16	TRBJ2-5	TGTGCCAGCAGTGACTCGATTAGCGGGGGACAAGAGACCCAGTACTTC	CASSDSISGGQETQYF
TRBD1	TRBV10-3	16	TRBJ2-1	TGTGCCATCAGTCTGGGTTGGACAGGGCCCCACAATGAGCAGTTCTTC	CAISLGWTGPHNEQFF
TRBD1	TRBV7-2	15	TRBJ1-1	TGTGCCAGCAGCTACTCCGGACAGGGAGACACTGAAGCTTTCTTT	CASSYSGQGDTEAFF
TRBD2	TRBV10-3	15	TRBJ2-7	TGTGCCATCGGGGGGGTGGAGCGGGGTCCCTACGAGCAGTACTTC	CAIGGVERGPYEQYF
TRBD1	TRBV19	13	TRBJ1-5	TGTGCCAGTAGCAAACAGGGGGCTCAGCCCCAGCATTTT	CASSKQGAQPQHF
.	TRBV29-1	17	TRBJ1-3	TGCAGCGCCTATACGACTACGGTGGGGTCTCCTGGAAACACCATATATTTT	CSAYTTTVGSPGNTIYF
.	TRBV6-5	13	TRBJ2-3	TGTGCCAGCAGTCCCAGGGTTCGGGATACGCAGTATTTT	CASSPRVRDTQYF
.	TRBV6-1	16	TRBJ1-5	TGTGCCAGCAGTGACCGAGGTGTCGGGGGCAATCAGCCCCAGCATTTT	CASSDRGVGGNQPQHF
.	TRBV13	16	TRBJ1-2	TGTGCCAGCAGTCCAGCGGGTGCAGCGTTTAACTATGGCTACACCTTC	CASSPAGAAFNYGYTF
TRBD2	TRBV11-2	14	TRBJ2-4	TGTGCCAGCAGCCCCGGGACTAGAGTAAACATTCAGTACTTC	CASSPGTRVNIQYF
TRBD2	TRBV5-1	15	TRBJ2-1	TGCGCCAGCAGCTATGGACTAGCGACTGGGAATGAGCAGTTCTTC	CASSYGLATGNEQFF